This entry is about one TCR beta chain. The antigen it recognizes is unknown. Qualities for individual bases were not recorded, and no much larger clone is one base off. Reads for this sample came from an Illumina HiSeq 1500. TCRdb took the public reads, trimmed them with fastp at Q25, ran MiXCR for clone calling and kept in-frame beta chains. Entries that share a CDR3 protein sequence are merged under the most common genes and DNA. In this sample the table shows roughly 570,000 distinct CDR3 sequences, just under 40% of which occur a single time. The top ten clonotypes cover 40% to 60% of the sample. These data belong to a study of T cell repertoires in cytomegalovirus infection (dated by TCRdb to between 2018 and 2020). At the level of the whole study: The peptide stimulations were aimed at well-studied HLA-B-restricted epitopes as well as recently identified HLA-C-restricted CMV epitopes, whose presentation resists viral immunomodulation. Because public TCR beta signatures pointed to carriage of CMV infection together with the matching HLA type, the HLA type of each donor mattered for the analysis. General study outcomes and caveats: Cumulative frequency of public TCR beta family members discriminated carriers of CMV infection plus the relevant HLA type in this cohort and an independent roughly 330-donor cohort. The ex vivo response was dominated by HLA-C-restricted CMV-specific TCR beta clonotypes, and the single most frequent clonotype in two of eight donors was supplied by these HLA-C-restricted clonotypes.

The intended sense of this specimen's treatment or condition label: in vitro stimulation with specific CMV peptide epitopes to enrich CMV-specific T cells. The germline ends are 14 bases apart after V is trimmed by 4 bases and J by 4 bases. The CDR3 starts with the cysteine, ends with the phenylalanine, and has 14 residues. Just the 42-base CDR3 DNA is kept, in frame starting at base 1. The germline V gene sets CDR1 to SQVTM and CDR2 to ANQGSEA. This clonotype originated in a human donor in good health (CMV status not recorded). Some clones in this sample may be carry-over from other donors' samples. The sequencing used cultured PBMCs, collected from culture after CMV antigen stimulation. This receptor chain uses TRBV29-1 and TRBJ2-1; TRBD2 might be the D gene, on 6 matching bases. The CDR3 sequence is CSVGTVGGYNEQFF. The bases read TGCAGCGTTGGGACGGTCGGGGGTTACAATGAGCAGTTCTTC.